A single sample is the source of the 18 T cell receptor beta chains below, sequenced in a study of naive and memory T cell subsets. Regarding the study as a whole: Possibly reflecting memory cells re-expressing CD45RA, a few larger clonotypes occurred in naive repertoires, especially CD8.

The beta constant-region primer was an equimolar mix of two oligonucleotides covering TRBC1 and TRBC2. Ligated cDNA was amplified by four rounds of PCR with nested alpha and beta constant-region primers and SP2. One entry per CDR3 protein results from TCRdb running MiXCR on the UMI-ligation and nested PCR reads. The sample includes 95,000 to 110,000 distinct CDR3 sequences, around 13% of them seen just once. Their cognate antigens are unknown. Material for sequencing was naive CD8+ T cells from blood. Source of these receptors: a human donor in good health.

In its sample, this clonotype was seen a few times. The V and J genes are TRBV28 and TRBJ2-1; possible D gene TRBD1, 6 bases. Germline V lookup: CDR1 MDHEN, CDR2 SYDVKM. The CDR3 contains 15 residues. Trimming cost V 4 bases and J 15 bases, with 25 bases left between them. The CDR3 DNA is TGTGCCAGCAGTTCGCTGCGGTGGAACAGGGAAGGTACGTTCTTC. Protein sequence: CASSSLRWNREGTFF.

The table lists this clonotype with a few counts. The V and J genes are TRBV9 and TRBJ2-5; D not resolved. V lost 1 base, J lost 3 bases, and 13 bases lay in between. The germline V gene has CDR1 SGDLS and CDR2 YYNGEE. The CDR3 sequence is 15 residues long. DNA for the CDR3: TGTGCCAGCAGCGTAAGCGTTGGACGGGAAGAGACCCAGTACTTC. Translating it yields CASSVSVGREETQYF.

The chain uses TRBV27 and TRBJ1-2, with 9 bases fitting TRBD1. Germline loops: CDR1 MNHEY, CDR2 SMNVEV (reference sequence). V was clipped by 3 bases and J by 3 bases; unmatched bases: 5. CDR3 size: 15 residues. The CDR3 nucleotides read TGTGCCAGCAGTTTGGGACAGGGTATACACTATGGCTACACCTTC. This sequence encodes CASSLGQGIHYGYTF.

This clonotype was observed a handful of times. The DNA of the CDR3 is TGTGCCAGCAGCTTAACAGGGGATGCACCCTACGAGCAGTACTTC. Residues: CASSLTGDAPYEQYF. V is TRBV7-2 and J is TRBJ2-7; TRBD1 aligns across 7 bases. Trimming removed 2 bases from V and 2 bases from J; junction bases left unmatched: 6. Germline V CDR1 and CDR2: SGHTA, FQGNSA. The CDR3 extends over 15 amino acids.

The table lists this clonotype with a few counts. V gene TRBV5-6 combines with J gene TRBJ1-4; D is ambiguous. Germline V gene lookup returns CDR1 SGHDT and CDR2 YYEEEE. With 0 bases removed from V and 11 bases from J, the gap between germline ends came to 8 bases. The CDR3 has 12 amino acids. For the CDR3, the DNA is TGTGCCAGCAGCTTGGGCGGCGGGAAACTGTTTTTT. Its translation: CASSLGGGKLFF.

The chain employs TRBV6-6 and TRBJ1-5; the D gene is possibly TRBD1 (6 bases). This CDR3 region has 17 residues. Germline CDR1 reads MNHNY; CDR2 reads SVGAGI (reference sequence). The germline V and J ends were trimmed by 4 bases and 5 bases, with 21 bases remaining between them. In nucleotides, the CDR3 is TGTGCCAGCAGTTCCTCCGGGACACCTAGCCTGGATCAGCCCCAGCATTTT. This codes for CASSSSGTPSLDQPQHF.

V gene TRBV7-8 combines with J gene TRBJ2-6, with TRBD1 matching 7 bases. V was clipped by 0 bases and J by 1 base; unmatched bases: 6. CDR3 length: 18 residues. Germline-derived CDR1 and CDR2 are SGHVS and FQNEAQ. CDR3 DNA sequence: TGTGCCAGCAGCTTAGCGACAGGGATTATATCTGGGGCCAACGTCCTGACTTTC. Translating gives CASSLATGIISGANVLTF.

This rearrangement joins TRBV7-3 to TRBJ2-1, with TRBD2 as a possible D gene (6 bases). The CDR3 runs 14 residues. Looked up from germline, CDR1 is SGHTA and CDR2 is FQGTGA. Trimming took off 2 bases at V and 7 bases at J, with 12 bases between the two ends. The CDR3 DNA follows: TGTGCCAGCAGCTTAGGACCGAGCGGGAATGAGCAGTTCTTC. This codes for CASSLGPSGNEQFF.

The table lists this clonotype with a few counts. The chain combines TRBV28 with TRBJ2-2; 9 bases match TRBD1. V gave up 3 bases and J gave up 5 bases; unmatched junction bases: 7. The CDR3 spans 16 residues. Germline V gene data show CDR1 as MDHEN and CDR2 as SYDVKM. The CDR3 protein is CASSFSDRGGTGELFF. As DNA, the CDR3 is TGTGCCAGCAGTTTTTCCGACAGGGGGGGAACCGGGGAGCTGTTTTTT.

The table lists this clonotype with a few counts. The chain recombines TRBV10-3 with TRBJ2-1; possibly TRBD1 for D (5 bases). The CDR3 spans 15 residues. Germline CDR1 reads ENHRY; CDR2 reads SYGVKD. Trimming removed 3 bases at V and 8 bases at J, with 17 bases between. CDR3 loop: CAISDGQGARDEQFF. CDR3 nucleotide sequence: TGTGCCATCAGTGATGGGCAGGGCGCCCGAGATGAGCAGTTCTTC.

The chain is built from TRBV5-6 and TRBJ1-2; possibly TRBD1 for D (5 bases). The CDR3 spans 13 residues. Trimming stripped 4 bases from V and 7 bases from J, with 14 bases between. Germline CDR1 is SGHDT and CDR2 is YYEEEE. The DNA of the CDR3 is TGTGCCAGCAGCCCGACAGAAGGTAGTGGCTACACCTTC. It specifies CASSPTEGSGYTF.

This clonotype was detected ten times or more. The rearrangement uses TRBV12-3 or TRBV12-4 and TRBJ2-1, with D tentatively TRBD2 (6 bases). This CDR3 is 17 amino acids long. The V gene lost 5 bases and the J gene lost 3 bases, with 20 bases spanning the gap. CDR3 sequence: CASSPSFGGTRYNEQFF. CDR3 bases: TGTGCCAGCAGTCCCTCTTTTGGCGGGACTCGCTACAATGAGCAGTTCTTC.

The J gene is TRBJ1-1, the V gene TRBV12-5; the D is unclear. The CDR3 spans 12 residues. Germline V gives CDR1 LGHNT, CDR2 FRNRAP. V lost 2 bases and J 6 bases, leaving 7 bases between the germline ends. The chain's CDR3 is CASGLIESEAFF. The CDR3 bases are TGTGCTAGTGGTTTGATTGAGTCTGAAGCTTTCTTT.

This chain links TRBV14 with TRBJ2-2; D unresolved. V shed 1 base and J shed 0 bases, with 12 bases lying between them. CDR3 length equals 17 residues. Germline CDR1 is SGHDN and CDR2 is FVKESK. The CDR3 protein is CASSQAGRQANTGELFF. DNA for the CDR3: TGTGCCAGCAGCCAAGCGGGCAGGCAAGCGAACACCGGGGAGCTGTTTTTT.

The rearrangement links TRBV7-9 to TRBJ2-3; D may be TRBD2 (5 bases). The V end lost 2 bases, the J end lost 1 base, and 10 bases lay between the germline ends. Germline-derived CDR1 and CDR2 are SEHNR and FQNEAQ (reference sequence). This CDR3 is built from 15 residues. The CDR3 DNA follows: TGTGCCAGCAGCTTATCAAGCGGAGGCACAGATACGCAGTATTTT. This codes for CASSLSSGGTDTQYF. Full variable domain (outside the CDR3, taken from reference TRBV7-9 and TRBJ2-3): DTGVSQNPRHKITKRGQNVTFRCDPISEHNRLYWYRQTLGQGPEFLTYFQNEAQLEKSRLLSDRFSAERPKGSFSTLEIQRTEQGDSAMYLCASSLSSGGTDTQYFGPGTRLTVL.

This clonotype has at least ten counts. The V call is TRBV6-2 or TRBV6-3, the J call TRBJ2-1; no clear D gene. This CDR3 contains 11 residues. V was trimmed by 7 bases and J by 15 bases, leaving 16 bases between them. CDR1 and CDR2 from the germline V gene are MNHEY and SVGEGT. CDR3 DNA sequence: TGTGCCAGCACCAGTTCGGTTCGTTGGTTCTTC. Encoded protein: CASTSSVRWFF.

The gene calls are TRBV12-3 or TRBV12-4 and TRBJ2-7, with 11 bases aligning to TRBD2. Unmatched junction bases numbered 5, after V lost 5 bases and J lost 2 bases. The CDR3 runs 15 residues. This CDR3 is CASSILAGGAYEQYF. The CDR3 DNA follows: TGTGCCAGCAGTATCCTAGCGGGGGGTGCCTACGAGCAGTACTTC.

This chain joins TRBV24-1 and TRBJ1-1; D call uncertain. The germline V and J ends were trimmed by 3 bases and 0 bases, with 1 base remaining between them. The CDR3 is made up of 12 amino acids. The germline V gene has CDR1 KGHDR and CDR2 SFDVKD. CDR3 residues: CATSDMNTEAFF. DNA of the CDR3: TGTGCCACCAGTGATATGAACACTGAAGCTTTCTTT.